The clone carrying this T cell receptor (beta chain) was picked up a small number of times. The data belong to a study of blood T cell repertoires in COVID-19. Assay: immunoSEQ multiplex PCR; the TCRdb copy retains only in-frame clones and omits some. Among more than 250,000 clones, roughly 90% were seen once, and the ten largest hold roughly 1.5%. This TCR came from a woman under 30 with acute COVID-19. Material for sequencing was PBMCs or T cells enriched from blood (not recorded which).

CDR3 bases: TGTGCCAGCAGTCACAGGGACCCCAATGAGCAGTTCTTC. Amino acid sequence: CASSHRDPNEQFF. The chain employs TRBV6-5 and TRBJ2-1; possible D gene TRBD1, 6 bases. The CDR3 is 13 residues long. Trimming shortened V by 5 bases and J by 6 bases, and 11 bases separated the two germline ends. Per germline, CDR1 MNHEY and CDR2 SVGAGI.